Following are 23 T cell receptor beta chains from one sample sequenced in a study of PD-1 blockade in classical Hodgkin lymphoma. Every patient experienced relapse after autologous stem cell transplantation, and brentuximab vedotin exposure varied. The table came from immunoSEQ multiplex PCR; TCRdb's copy has only in-frame clones and leaves some out. The sample records about 98,000 clones, around 90% being singletons. The starting material was peripheral blood mononuclear cells (PBMCs), obtained at baseline. The receptors derive from a human donor with classical Hodgkin lymphoma.

By its share, this clone is medium-sized. This rearrangement joins TRBV5-4 to TRBJ2-2; 7 bases fit TRBD1. Looked up from germline, CDR1 is SGHNT and CDR2 is YYREEE (reference sequence). J lost 1 base, V lost 4 bases, and 10 bases had no gene match. The CDR3 totals 17 residues. The CDR3 DNA is TGTGCCAGCAGCAGAAAGGGACAGCACCAGAACACCGGGGAGCTGTTTTTT. It yields the protein CASSRKGQHQNTGELFF.

The rearrangement uses TRBV5-1 and TRBJ2-5, with D possibly TRBD2 on 6 matching bases. The length of the CDR3 is 13 residues. Germline V CDR1 and CDR2: SGHRS, YFSETQ. Trimming left V 4 bases short and J 4 bases short, with 11 bases between. This CDR3 reads CASSPPGGETQYF. In DNA, the CDR3 is TGCGCCAGCAGCCCCCCCGGGGGAGAGACCCAGTACTTC.

The rearrangement joins TRBV7-9 to TRBJ1-2; TRBD1 agrees at 7 bases. After removal of 5 bases from V and 2 bases from J, the junction contained 8 bases not matched to a gene. This CDR3 comprises 15 residues. CDR1 is SEHNR, CDR2 FQNEAQ, per germline (reference sequence). As DNA, the CDR3 is TGTGCCAGCAGCCGACCTTTACAGGGGAACTATGGCTACACCTTC. Translation: CASSRPLQGNYGYTF. The full variable domain, its missing parts supplied by reference TRBV7-9 and TRBJ1-2, is DTGVSQNPRHKITKRGQNVTFRCDPISEHNRLYWYRQTLGQGPEFLTYFQNEAQLEKSRLLSDRFSAERPKGSFSTLEIQRTEQGDSAMYLCASSRPLQGNYGYTFGSGTRLTVV.

The chain has TRBV19 and TRBJ2-1, with 11 bases matching TRBD2. CDR1 LNHDA and CDR2 SQIVND come from the germline V gene (reference sequence). The trim removed 3 bases at V and 5 bases at J, leaving 6 bases unmatched. The CDR3 loop spans 16 amino acids. The CDR3 protein is CASSISLAGVNNEQFF. The CDR3 DNA reads as TGTGCCAGTAGTATCTCACTAGCGGGAGTCAACAATGAGCAGTTCTTC.

The rearrangement uses TRBV15 and TRBJ1-2, with D uncertain. Trimming left V 5 bases short and J 0 bases short, with 13 bases between. Germline V lookup: CDR1 LNHNV, CDR2 YYDKDF (reference sequence). The CDR3 consists of 15 residues. The CDR3 nucleotides are TGTGCCACCAGCGCCCGGACTTTAACTAACTATGGCTACACCTTC. Translated, it gives CATSARTLTNYGYTF.

The chain recombines TRBV18 with TRBJ1-2; the D is unclear. This CDR3 spans 13 amino acids. CDR1 is KGHSH, CDR2 LQKENI, per germline. The V and J ends lost 3 bases and 1 base respectively, with 6 bases between them. CDR3 nucleotide sequence: TGTGCCAGCTCACCCCAGGATAACTATGGCTACACCTTC. This sequence encodes CASSPQDNYGYTF.

V is TRBV9 and J is TRBJ1-2; D unresolved. Germline V gene data show CDR1 as SGDLS and CDR2 as YYNGEE. The CDR3 spans 15 residues. Deletions cut 2 bases from V and 6 bases from J, with 17 bases between. The CDR3 here is CASSVPGGGPNGYTF. DNA of the CDR3: TGTGCCAGCAGCGTCCCCGGAGGTGGTCCCAATGGCTACACCTTC.

The V call is TRBV11-2, the J call TRBJ2-5; D is ambiguous. CDR1 and CDR2 (germline): SGHAT, FQNNGV. V lost 1 base, J lost 1 base, and 7 bases lay in between. CDR3 length: 14 residues. The CDR3 DNA reads as TGTGCCAGCAGCTTAGTGTGGGTCCAAGAGACCCAGTACTTC. Its translation: CASSLVWVQETQYF. The whole variable domain, filled in from reference TRBV11-2 and TRBJ2-5, reads EAGVAQSPRYKIIEKRQSVAFWCNPISGHATLYWYQQILGQGPKLLIQFQNNGVVDDSQLPKDRFSAERLKGVDSTLKIQPAKLEDSAVYLCASSLVWVQETQYFGPGTRLLVL.

The rearrangement links TRBV4-2 to TRBJ2-1, with TRBD2 matching over 8 bases. The V and J ends lost 5 bases and 7 bases, in that order; junction bases with no gene match: 16. The CDR3 is 17 residues long. From germline, CDR1 is LGHNA and CDR2 YNFKEQ. In DNA, the CDR3 is TGTGCCAGCAGCTCTAGCGGGCTAAGGACGCTACGGAATGAGCAGTTCTTC. This translates into CASSSSGLRTLRNEQFF.

The chain links TRBV30 to TRBJ2-3, with D uncertain. V dropped 2 bases and J dropped 0 bases, with 15 bases sitting between them. The CDR3 is 16 amino acids. Germline V gene lookup returns CDR1 GTSNPN and CDR2 SVGIG (reference sequence). The CDR3 is CAWSPLSSASTDTQYF. CDR3 nucleotide sequence: TGTGCCTGGAGTCCGCTGTCGTCTGCTAGCACAGATACGCAGTATTTT.

This clone was counted a single time. V and J are TRBV5-1 and TRBJ2-3; D call uncertain. CDR1 is SGHRS and CDR2 is YFSETQ in the germline V gene. CDR3 length equals 15 residues. The V gene lost 0 bases and the J gene lost 3 bases, with 11 bases spanning the gap. CDR3 coding DNA: TGCGCCAGCAGCTTGGATGAACCGAGGACAGATACGCAGTATTTT. Its translation is CASSLDEPRTDTQYF.

The rearrangement links TRBV6-6 to TRBJ1-2; D call uncertain. Trimming pared 2 bases from V and 10 bases from J, leaving 11 bases between. The CDR3 is 12 residues long. Per germline, CDR1 MNHNY and CDR2 SVGAGI (reference sequence). CDR3 in DNA: TGTGCCAGCAGTTACCAAAGGGCCCCCTACACCTTC. It encodes CASSYQRAPYTF.

The rearrangement links TRBV27 to TRBJ2-1; no definite D call. Trimming shortened V by 7 bases and J by 10 bases, and 20 bases separated the two germline ends. The CDR3 contains 14 residues. Germline assignment: CDR1 MNHEY and CDR2 SMNVEV (reference sequence). CDR3 nucleotides: TGTGCCAGCAACCCGGCAGGACCCTATGGAGAGCAGTTCTTC. Amino acid sequence: CASNPAGPYGEQFF.

The J gene is TRBJ2-7, the V gene TRBV28; 7 bases line up with TRBD2. J was trimmed by 3 bases and V by 5 bases; bases with no gene match: 19. There are 18 residues in the CDR3. Germline values: CDR1 MDHEN, CDR2 SYDVKM. CDR3: CASSLPRLGGSYDYEQYF. The CDR3 DNA follows: TGTGCCAGCAGTCTACCACGCTTGGGCGGGAGCTACGACTACGAGCAGTACTTC.

This rearrangement joins TRBV9 to TRBJ2-1, with 7 bases identical to TRBD1. Trimming cost V 4 bases and J 4 bases; bases outside gene matches: 8. The CDR3 extends over 15 amino acids. Germline CDR1 and CDR2: SGDLS and YYNGEE. The CDR3 nucleotides read TGTGCCAGCAGCTTCAGGACAGGCAATTACAATGAGCAGTTCTTC. It is translated as CASSFRTGNYNEQFF.

This CDR3 reads CASSLDPRTVGTQPQHF. DNA for the CDR3: TGTGCCAGCAGCTTGGACCCTCGGACAGTCGGGACTCAGCCCCAGCATTTT. The V gene is TRBV5-5, the J gene TRBJ1-5; tentatively, D is TRBD1 (6 bases). This CDR3 is built from 17 residues. The V and J ends lost 0 bases and 6 bases respectively, with 19 bases between them. Germline V gene data show CDR1 as SGHKS and CDR2 as YYEKEE (reference sequence). The complete variable domain, with remaining parts taken from reference TRBV5-5 and TRBJ1-5, reads DAGVTQSPTHLIKTRGQQVTLRCSPISGHKSVSWYQQVLGQGPQFIFQYYEKEERGRGNFPDRFSARQFPNYSSELNVNALLLGDSALYLCASSLDPRTVGTQPQHFGDGTRLSIL.

V is TRBV18 and J is TRBJ1-4, with D uncertain. Trimming pared 4 bases from V and 2 bases from J, leaving 17 bases between. Looked up from germline, CDR1 is KGHSH and CDR2 is LQKENI. This CDR3 is 17 amino acids long. The CDR3 DNA follows: TGTGCCAGCTCACGGGGAGTAGGGATCTCGACTAATGAAAAACTGTTTTTT. The encoded protein is CASSRGVGISTNEKLFF. Full variable domain (outside the CDR3, taken from reference TRBV18 and TRBJ1-4): NAGVMQNPRHLVRRRGQEARLRCSPMKGHSHVYWYRQLPEEGLKFMVYLQKENIIDESGMPKERFSAEFPKEGPSILRIQQVVRGDSAAYFCASSRGVGISTNEKLFFGSGTQLSVL.

The gene calls are TRBV29-1 and TRBJ2-1; tentative D call: TRBD1 (7 bases). The CDR3 totals 16 residues. V gave up 1 base and J gave up 1 base, with 14 bases separating them. Germline V CDR1 and CDR2: SQVTM, ANQGSEA. CDR3 residues: CSVEGSTGRSYNEQFF. Here the CDR3 DNA reads TGCAGCGTTGAAGGTTCGACAGGGAGGTCCTACAATGAGCAGTTCTTC.

CDR3 nucleotide sequence: TGTGCCCGAAGGGAGACACTTCATTCCTACGAGCAGTACTTC. Translated, it gives CARRETLHSYEQYF. The chain recombines TRBV19 with TRBJ2-7; D is perhaps TRBD2 (5 bases). Germline lookup yields CDR1 LNHDA and CDR2 SQIVND (reference sequence). This CDR3 contains 14 residues. Deletions cut 11 bases from V and 1 base from J, with 18 bases between.

CDR3 sequence reads: CASSAVQGADTQYF. CDR3 nucleotide sequence: TGTGCCAGCTCAGCGGTACAGGGAGCAGATACGCAGTATTTT. The chain joins TRBV18 to TRBJ2-3, with D possibly being TRBD1 (6 bases). Looked up from germline, CDR1 is KGHSH and CDR2 is LQKENI. CDR3 length equals 14 residues. V dropped 5 bases and J dropped 4 bases, with 13 bases sitting between them.

This clone was observed once. This sequence joins TRBV15 and TRBJ2-1; 7 bases match TRBD1. With 0 bases clipped from V and 4 bases from J, the junction kept 6 bases outside the gene matches. The CDR3 length is 16 residues. CDR1 is LNHNV, CDR2 YYDKDF, per germline (reference sequence). CDR3 loop: CATSRDIQGRYNEQFF. The CDR3 DNA is TGTGCCACCAGCAGAGATATACAGGGGCGATACAATGAGCAGTTCTTC.

The chain employs TRBV27 and TRBJ1-1; no reliable D call. V gave up 0 bases and J gave up 3 bases, with 11 bases separating them. The CDR3 runs to 15 residues. The germline CDR1 and CDR2 sequences are MNHEY and SMNVEV (reference sequence). The CDR3 sequence: CASSLSGLRDTEAFF. The CDR3 coding sequence is TGTGCCAGCAGTTTATCCGGGTTAAGGGACACTGAAGCTTTCTTT.

The count of this clone is one. V and J are TRBV10-3 and TRBJ1-1; no reliable D call. V lost 9 bases and J lost 0, with 11 bases in between. The CDR3 loop spans 13 amino acids. The germline V gene has CDR1 ENHRY and CDR2 SYGVKD. The CDR3 sequence is CAIRTEMNTEAFF. The CDR3 nucleotides read TGTGCCATTCGGACGGAAATGAACACTGAAGCTTTCTTT.